The present entry profiles one T cell receptor (beta chain) with its context. These data are taken from a study of blood T cell repertoires in COVID-19. Assay: immunoSEQ multiplex PCR; the TCRdb copy retains only in-frame clones and omits some. The sample shows approximately 230,000 clones, around four fifths of them seen only once. The CDR3 runs 15 residues. CDR1 is SGHAT and CDR2 is FQNNGV in the germline V gene. The ends lost 6 bases at V and 0 bases at J; junction bases unmatched: 7. This clonotype was sampled from an elderly man with acute or convalescent COVID-19. This chain joins TRBV11-2 and TRBJ2-7; TRBD2 agrees at 8 bases. The sample taken for sequencing was peripheral blood. The CDR3 DNA is TGTGCCAGCAGTTCGACTAGCGCGAGCTCCTACGAGCAGTACTTC. It codes for CASSSTSASSYEQYF.